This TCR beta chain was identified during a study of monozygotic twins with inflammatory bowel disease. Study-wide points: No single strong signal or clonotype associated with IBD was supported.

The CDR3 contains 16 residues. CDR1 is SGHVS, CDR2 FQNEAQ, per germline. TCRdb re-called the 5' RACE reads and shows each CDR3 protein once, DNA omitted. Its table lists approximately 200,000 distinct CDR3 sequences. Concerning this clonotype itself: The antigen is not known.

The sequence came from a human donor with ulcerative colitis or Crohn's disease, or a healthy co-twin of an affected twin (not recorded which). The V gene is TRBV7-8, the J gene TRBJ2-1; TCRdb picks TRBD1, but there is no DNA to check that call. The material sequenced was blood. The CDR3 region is CASSLEGGAFRNEQFF.